The source of this T cell receptor (beta chain) is a study of blood T cell repertoires in COVID-19. Study-wide context: The study drew acute and convalescent COVID-19 samples from the United States, Italy and Spain.

In germline, CDR1 is LNHDA, CDR2 SQIVND (reference sequence). The CDR3 has 15 residues. V shed 5 bases and J shed 2 bases, with 10 bases lying between them. Individuals drawn from around 25 US areas were about 18 to 100 years old. Participants had their cohort set by participant-reported clinical history. In the original analysis: Amplifying reference gene primers gave estimates of nucleated cell counts. Generated by immunoSEQ multiplex PCR, the TCRdb table keeps only in-frame clones and is missing some. The V and J calls and the clone size are those of that table, but D and trimming were determined from the DNA. The table has around 150,000 clones, approximately 80% seen once.

This TCR came from a man aged 50 to 60 who had recovered from COVID-19. The sequencing input was PBMCs or T cells enriched from blood (not recorded which). This rearrangement joins TRBV19 to TRBJ2-6, with unresolved D. DNA for the CDR3: TGTGCCAGTAGTTTCTGGAGCCCTGGGGCCAACGTCCTGACTTTC. Protein: CASSFWSPGANVLTF.